One sample yielded the 9 T cell receptor beta chains listed below, sequenced in a study of blood T cell repertoires in COVID-19. The method was immunoSEQ multiplex PCR; TCRdb's version includes in-frame clones alone and lacks a portion of them. The sample has 220,000 or so clones, around 80% seen once. Material for sequencing was peripheral blood. These receptor sequences come from a woman aged 70-85 years with acute or convalescent COVID-19.

The rearrangement joins TRBV7-3 to TRBJ1-2; tentatively, D is TRBD1 (6 bases). Germline V gene data show CDR1 as SGHTA and CDR2 as FQGTGA. This CDR3 is built from 16 residues. V was shortened by 2 bases and J by 6 bases, with 19 bases between the two germline ends. The CDR3 spells CASSLGARGTGHGYTF. CDR3 coding DNA: TGTGCCAGCAGCTTAGGGGCAAGGGGGACCGGGCATGGCTACACCTTC.

The chain couples TRBV7-9 to TRBJ2-6; unclear D gene. The V and J ends lost 3 bases and 2 bases respectively, with 8 bases between them. Germline values: CDR1 SEHNR, CDR2 FQNEAQ (reference sequence). This CDR3 comprises 15 residues. The CDR3 is CASSFDFPGANVLTF. The CDR3 nucleotides read TGTGCCAGCAGCTTCGACTTTCCTGGGGCCAACGTCCTGACTTTC.

This clone was seen repeatedly, ten times or more. The chain employs TRBV7-9 and TRBJ2-5; D could derive from TRBD1 or TRBD2 (5 bases each). The V gene lost 7 bases and the J gene lost 2 bases, with 11 bases spanning the gap. Germline V gives CDR1 SEHNR, CDR2 FQNEAQ (reference sequence). The CDR3 has 13 amino acids. In nucleotides, the CDR3 is TGTGCCAGCACCCAAGAGGGGCAAGAGACCCAGTACTTC. Protein: CASTQEGQETQYF.

The chain recombines TRBV19 with TRBJ1-5; D is unclear. This CDR3 contains 14 residues. The germline V gene has CDR1 LNHDA and CDR2 SQIVND (reference sequence). Trimming cost V 4 bases and J 0 bases, with 7 bases left between them. CDR3 region: CASSKQSSNQPQHF. CDR3 sequence (DNA): TGTGCCAGTAGTAAACAGAGTAGCAATCAGCCCCAGCATTTT. Variable domain in full (rest from reference TRBV19 and TRBJ1-5): DGGITQSPKYLFRKEGQNVTLSCEQNLNHDAMYWYRQDPGQGLRLIYYSQIVNDFQKGDIAEGYSVSREKKESFPLTVTSAQKNPTAFYLCASSKQSSNQPQHFGDGTRLSIL.

Comment on this clone: Other DNA sequences from this sample encode an identical CDR3 as well. This chain uses TRBV5-1 with TRBJ1-4, with D perhaps TRBD1 (6 bases). The CDR3 runs to 14 residues. Trimming removed 4 bases at V and 5 bases at J, with 12 bases between. The germline CDR1 and CDR2 sequences are SGHRS and YFSETQ. The CDR3 spells CASSPGQINEKLFF. The CDR3 DNA reads as TGCGCCAGCAGCCCTGGACAGATAAATGAAAAACTGTTTTTT.

This sequence joins TRBV3-1 (or the pseudogene TRBV3-2) and TRBJ2-2; 15 bases align to TRBD2. The CDR3 has 19 residues. Trimming at V came to 3 bases and at J to 3 bases, leaving 8 bases not matched to a gene. Germline-derived CDR1 and CDR2 are LGHDT and YNNKEL (reference sequence). CDR3 bases: TGTGCCAGCAGCCAGGGACTAGCGGGAGGTCGGGGTTACACCGGGGAGCTGTTTTTT. Its protein product is CASSQGLAGGRGYTGELFF.

The V gene is TRBV30, the J gene TRBJ2-3; TRBD2 might be the D (5 bases). Germline V gene sequence: CDR1 GTSNPN, CDR2 SVGIG (reference sequence). V lost 3 bases to trimming and J lost 0 bases, with 13 bases between them. The length of the CDR3 is 15 residues. In DNA, the CDR3 is TGTGCCTGGAGCGAGGGCAGCTCTAGCACAGATACGCAGTATTTT. This encodes CAWSEGSSSTDTQYF.

The rearrangement uses TRBV5-1 and TRBJ2-5; 10 bases agree with TRBD2. CDR1 and CDR2 (germline): SGHRS, YFSETQ. The CDR3 consists of 15 residues. V shed 2 bases, J shed 4 bases, and the junction held 5 bases outside the gene matches. The CDR3 loop reads CASSLNLAGVETQYF. CDR3 in DNA: TGCGCCAGCAGCTTAAACCTAGCGGGAGTAGAGACCCAGTACTTC. Full variable domain (outside the CDR3, taken from reference TRBV5-1 and TRBJ2-5): KAGVTQTPRYLIKTRGQQVTLSCSPISGHRSVSWYQQTPGQGLQFLFEYFSETQRNKGNFPGRFSGRQFSNSRSEMNVSTLELGDSALYLCASSLNLAGVETQYFGPGTRLLVL.

The rearrangement joins TRBV29-1 to TRBJ2-3, with TRBD1 matching over 9 bases. V lost 4 bases to trimming and J lost 1 base; unmatched junction nucleotides: 6. The V gene's germline CDR1 is SQVTM and CDR2 ANQGSEA. There are 15 residues in the CDR3. CDR3 protein: CSVAVQGAGTDTQYF. The CDR3 nucleotides are TGCAGCGTTGCAGTACAGGGGGCAGGCACAGATACGCAGTATTTT.